This T cell receptor (beta chain) was sequenced for a study of blood T cell repertoires in COVID-19. The authors' processing: Amplification of reference gene primers provided the estimated nucleated cell counts. Assay: immunoSEQ multiplex PCR; the TCRdb copy retains only in-frame clones and omits some. V and J calls plus clone size are reproduced from that table; the DNA served to infer D and trimming. Of 30,000 or so clones in the sample, almost 90% were seen once. Input material: peripheral blood. The source is a human donor in a cohort sampled during active COVID-19.

The CDR3 reads CATSDSGTDTQYF. The CDR3 region has the DNA TGTGCCACCAGTGATTCCGGCACAGATACGCAGTATTTT. This chain connects TRBV24-1 to TRBJ2-3; D not resolved. This CDR3 is built from 13 residues. The germline gives CDR1 KGHDR, CDR2 SFDVKD. The V end was cut by 2 bases, the J end by 1 base, with 3 bases between.